This is a list of T cell receptor beta chains from one sample in a study of blood T cell repertoires in COVID-19. Here immunoSEQ multiplex PCR was the method, and the copy in TCRdb shows in-frame clones only, minus some. Seen here are about 200,000 clones, more than 85% observed once, and the top ten hold 9.5% to 13%. The sample consisted of peripheral blood. These receptors were taken from a woman aged 50 to 60 with COVID-19, enrolled during active disease. Each CDR3 is given with its conserved first and last residue. The order of the fields is D gene, J gene, clone size, V gene, CDR3 protein, CDR3 DNA. A D gene is named only where the DNA matches it firmly. Rows give clone size only sometimes, using once, few, many, or a class for an expanded clone.

>.|TRBJ1-6|.|TRBV27
CASSPRGNSPLHF
TGTGCCAGCAGTCCCCGGGGGAATTCACCCCTCCACTTT
>.|TRBJ1-6|.|TRBV18
CASSPGARNSPLHF
TGTGCCAGCTCACCAGGGGCGCGAAATTCACCCCTCCACTTT
>TRBD1|TRBJ2-1|.|TRBV3-1/TRBV3-2
CASSLRTGGTYNEQFF
TGTGCCAGCAGCCTTCGGACAGGGGGGACATACAATGAGCAGTTCTTC
>.|TRBJ1-5|.|TRBV27
CASSLGGIGQPQHF
TGTGCCAGCAGTTTGGGAGGGATTGGCCAGCCCCAGCATTTT
>.|TRBJ2-1|.|TRBV21-1
CASSKGLGVRSTYNEQFF
TGTGCCAGCAGCAAAGGGTTGGGTGTGCGGTCTACCTACAATGAGCAGTTCTTC
>TRBD1|TRBJ1-6|.|TRBV28
CASRLTGRSPLHF
TGTGCCAGCAGGCTGACAGGGCGTTCACCCCTCCACTTT
>TRBD2|TRBJ2-3|.|TRBV20-1
CSASSLAGAITDTQYF
TGCAGTGCTAGTTCCCTAGCGGGGGCCATCACAGATACGCAGTATTTT
>.|TRBJ1-3|.|TRBV19
CASSIGSAGLGNTIYF
TGTGCCAGTAGTATCGGCAGCGCGGGGTTGGGAAACACCATATATTTT
>TRBD1|TRBJ2-1|.|TRBV19
CASRARQGPNEQFF
TGTGCCAGTAGGGCTCGACAGGGACCCAATGAGCAGTTCTTC
>TRBD1|TRBJ1-3|.|TRBV9
CASSSGQGAGNTIYF
TGTGCCAGCAGCTCCGGACAGGGAGCGGGAAACACCATATATTTT
>TRBD2|TRBJ2-5|few|TRBV5-4
CASSSGPGLAGSETQYF
TGTGCCAGCAGCTCGGGCCCCGGACTAGCGGGGTCAGAGACCCAGTACTTC
>.|TRBJ2-5|.|TRBV30
CAYNRGMGQETQYF
TGTGCCTACAACCGGGGTATGGGCCAAGAGACCCAGTACTTC
>.|TRBJ2-3|.|TRBV3-1/TRBV3-2
CASSQDAHSTDTQYF
TGTGCCAGCAGCCAAGACGCACATTCCACAGATACGCAGTATTTT
>.|TRBJ1-2|.|TRBV6-5
CASTDDRLYGYTF
TGTGCCAGCACCGACGACCGACTCTATGGCTACACCTTC
>.|TRBJ1-1|.|TRBV28
CASSPTPLAAGAFF
TGTGCCAGCAGCCCTACCCCGTTGGCGGCGGGGGCTTTCTTT
>.|TRBJ1-2|.|TRBV15
CATSREWGEAGYTF
TGTGCCACCAGCAGAGAATGGGGGGAGGCTGGCTACACCTTC
>.|TRBJ2-7|once|TRBV3-1/TRBV3-2
CASSQGQTLTYEQYF
TGTGCCAGCAGCCAAGGACAGACCCTAACCTACGAGCAGTACTTC
>TRBD1|TRBJ2-7|.|TRBV18
CASSPDRGNYEQYF
TGTGCCAGCTCACCGGACAGGGGGAACTACGAGCAGTACTTC
>TRBD1|TRBJ2-2|few|TRBV11-2
CASSSGQGPHIGELFF
TGTGCCAGCAGCTCCGGACAGGGACCACATATAGGGGAGCTGTTTTTT
>.|TRBJ2-2|.|TRBV20-1
CSASGTGELFF
TGCAGTGCTAGCGGGACCGGGGAGCTGTTTTTT
>.|TRBJ2-3|.|TRBV7-9
CASSDRRGSTDTQYF
TGTGCCAGCAGCGACCGACGGGGGAGCACAGATACGCAGTATTTT
>.|TRBJ1-5|.|TRBV21-1
CASSNYAQGRYGNQPQHF
TGTGCCAGCAGCAACTACGCACAGGGGAGATATGGCAATCAGCCCCAGCATTTT
>.|TRBJ2-1|.|TRBV6-5
CASRPLGESREQFF
TGTGCCAGCCGGCCCCTTGGAGAGAGTCGTGAGCAGTTCTTC
>TRBD1|TRBJ1-6|few|TRBV25-1
CASRGTGYNSPLHF
TGTGCCAGCAGGGGGACAGGGTATAATTCACCCCTCCACTTT
>TRBD1|TRBJ2-5|.|TRBV10-3
CAISEPDRDRGGETQYF
TGTGCCATCAGTGAGCCGGACCGGGACAGGGGAGGAGAGACCCAGTACTTC
>.|TRBJ2-3|.|TRBV11-3
CASSLRAGFTDTQYF
TGTGCCAGCAGCTTACGAGCGGGCTTCACAGATACGCAGTATTTT
>.|TRBJ2-7|.|TRBV6-6
CASSLQEAGSFSYEQYF
TGTGCCAGCAGTCTCCAAGAAGCAGGGTCGTTTTCCTACGAGCAGTACTTC